The rows below give T cell receptor beta chains drawn from one sample of a study of blood T cell repertoires in COVID-19. Sequenced by immunoSEQ multiplex PCR; TCRdb stores in-frame clones only, minus some. The table has around 52,000 clones, 82% seen once. Sample: peripheral blood. Source of these receptors: an elderly woman with acute or convalescent COVID-19. The CDR3 runs from the conserved cysteine through the conserved F or W. The D gene is left open where the match is weak. Rows give clone size only sometimes, using once, few, many, or a class for an expanded clone.

CDR3	size	V	D
CASSTGTRTNEKLFF	.	TRBV19	.
CASRPPGQGTSPLHF	.	TRBV6-5	TRBD1
CASSSTRDTLHF	.	TRBV5-1	.
CASSLAQRENTGELFF	.	TRBV7-8	.
CAISDPRRGQGSGTQYF	.	TRBV10-3	TRBD1
CASSLAVGSRGYEQYF	.	TRBV5-1	.
CASSLERHYEQYF	.	TRBV12-3/TRBV12-4	.
CASSLRGTSGGPNTGELFF	.	TRBV5-1	TRBD2
CASSLFDLATQETQYF	.	TRBV28	.
CASSFPDGQLGYTF	.	TRBV5-4	.
CASSMRRERAKNIQYF	.	TRBV19	.
CASTRGQGIYNEQFF	.	TRBV7-9	TRBD1
CASSSGGPVDTQYF	.	TRBV6-5	TRBD2
CASSIQANTEAFF	.	TRBV19	.
CASSKLAGWEQYF	.	TRBV19	TRBD2
CATFFPRGQGYEQYF	medium-sized	TRBV27	TRBD1
CASSQGSIAGTQYF	.	TRBV14	.
CASSFSGGNGYTF	.	TRBV27	.
CASSLPTTSGNEQFF	.	TRBV7-9	TRBD2
CASSLGSAGQETQYF	.	TRBV5-1	.
CASSQQAREQYF	.	TRBV3-1/TRBV3-2	.
CASSPSGANYGYTF	.	TRBV3-1/TRBV3-2	.
CASVGGWNTEAFF	.	TRBV2	TRBD1
CASSLITSGETYEQYF	.	TRBV5-1	TRBD2
CASSLVAGGSTGELFF	.	TRBV7-8	TRBD2
CASSLGPARREETQYF	many	TRBV7-3	.
CASSETGNYGYTF	.	TRBV2	TRBD1
CASSPGPSGTADTQYF	.	TRBV5-1	TRBD2
CASSPKKSTGSNQPQHF	.	TRBV27	.
CASSGRTGWHEQYF	once	TRBV5-6	TRBD1
CASSIEDRANSPLHF	.	TRBV19	TRBD1
CASSQDLAGSSYEQYF	.	TRBV3-1/TRBV3-2	TRBD2
CASSSGLLRNTGELFF	.	TRBV11-2	TRBD2
CASSEYPGGRESYNEQFF	.	TRBV25-1	TRBD2
CASSLGVGTYEQYF	.	TRBV7-9	.
CASITRRQANTEAFF	.	TRBV6-5	.
CASGTSRNTGELFF	.	TRBV6-4	TRBD2
CASGGGAF	.	TRBV28	.
CASSSTAFKDQPQHF	.	TRBV5-5	.
CASSPQGLAGVGEQYF	.	TRBV5-5	TRBD2
CASKLQGGEQYF	.	TRBV12-3/TRBV12-4	.
CASRPTRSAGELFF	.	TRBV27	.
CASSQVGGGAGYTF	.	TRBV3-1/TRBV3-2	.
CASSTPGLAMPPYEQYF	.	TRBV27	TRBD2
CASSLGEVMYNEQFF	.	TRBV27	.
CASRSTGNNSPLHF	.	TRBV28	.
CASSFSSGRAYSYEQYF	few	TRBV27	TRBD2
CASSATGGNEQYF	.	TRBV6-5	TRBD1
CASSMDSLEAFF	medium-sized	TRBV7-9	.
CASTLSGGGEETQYF	.	TRBV28	TRBD2